The 26 T cell receptor beta chains presented below share a single source sample, sequenced in a study of cytomegalovirus exposure and HLA in healthy donors. The PCR made use of 60 Vbeta and 13 Jbeta primers. The data were produced by immunoSEQ multiplex PCR, yet TCRdb's version contains in-frame clones alone and is incomplete. The repertoire holds about 190,000 clones, with 75% to 80% as singletons. Sequencing was carried out using PBMCs. The source is a woman in her thirties in good health and CMV-seropositive.

This sequence joins TRBV6-4 and TRBJ1-6; D possibly corresponds to TRBD1 (6 bases). The CDR3 has 13 amino acids. Germline loops: CDR1 MRHNA, CDR2 SNTAGT. V lost 5 bases and J 6 bases, leaving 8 bases between the germline ends. For the CDR3, the DNA is TGTGCCAGCAGTCTGGACAGTAATTCACCCCTCCACTTT. Encoded protein: CASSLDSNSPLHF.

CDR3 loop: CASSLGTNEQFF. CDR3 nucleotides: TGCGCCAGCAGTCTTGGGACAAATGAGCAGTTCTTC. V usage is TRBV5-1 and J usage is TRBJ2-1; tentative D call: TRBD1 (6 bases). There are 12 residues in the CDR3. Germline loops: CDR1 SGHRS, CDR2 YFSETQ. Deletions cut 5 bases from V and 7 bases from J, with 10 bases between.

The chain is built from TRBV11-2 and TRBJ2-6; 10 bases line up with TRBD2. Germline V CDR1 and CDR2: SGHAT, FQNNGV. J was trimmed by 0 bases and V by 1 base; bases with no gene match: 6. The CDR3 is made up of 19 amino acids. Here the CDR3 reads CASSLGRTSGYSGANVLTF. For the CDR3, the DNA is TGTGCCAGCAGCTTAGGTCGGACTAGCGGATACTCTGGGGCCAACGTCCTGACTTTC.

The V and J genes are TRBV30 and TRBJ2-5; D is undetermined. Germline V lookup: CDR1 GTSNPN, CDR2 SVGIG (reference sequence). V lost 3 bases to trimming and J lost 3 bases, with 5 bases between them. The CDR3 has 11 residues. CDR3 loop: CAWRQEETQYF. The CDR3 region has the DNA TGTGCCTGGAGGCAGGAAGAGACCCAGTACTTC.

This clone was counted a few times. The chain is built from TRBV19 and TRBJ2-2, with D hard to call. V was trimmed by 0 bases and J by 6 bases, leaving 8 bases between them. Germline-derived CDR1 and CDR2 are LNHDA and SQIVND (reference sequence). The CDR3 totals 14 residues. The CDR3 region is CASSIEGRSGELFF. CDR3 bases: TGTGCCAGTAGTATAGAGGGCAGGTCCGGGGAGCTGTTTTTT. Using reference TRBV19 and TRBJ2-2 for the parts outside the CDR3, the full variable domain is DGGITQSPKYLFRKEGQNVTLSCEQNLNHDAMYWYRQDPGQGLRLIYYSQIVNDFQKGDIAEGYSVSREKKESFPLTVTSAQKNPTAFYLCASSIEGRSGELFFGEGSRLTVL.

This clone was seen once. CDR3 amino acids: CASSATGTGITTNEKLFF. CDR3 in DNA: TGTGCCAGCAGCGCGACCGGGACAGGGATTACAACTAATGAAAAACTGTTTTTT. This chain connects TRBV7-8 to TRBJ1-4, with 9 bases identical to TRBD1. V shed 5 bases and J 0 bases; nucleotides not matched to a gene: 10. Germline V gene lookup returns CDR1 SGHVS and CDR2 FQNEAQ. The CDR3 has 18 amino acids.

The genes are TRBV4-1 and TRBJ1-1; D unclear. Germline-derived CDR1 and CDR2 are MGHRA and YSYEKL. The CDR3 extends over 14 amino acids. V was shortened by 2 bases and J by 10 bases, with 17 bases between the two germline ends. The CDR3 DNA reads TGCGCCAGCAGCCAACCCCGCGGCGCCCCGACAGCTTTCTTT. As protein: CASSQPRGAPTAFF.

J is TRBJ1-3 and V is TRBV10-3; a possible D gene is TRBD1 (5 bases). The V end lost 2 bases, the J end lost 0 bases, and 14 bases lay between the germline ends. The CDR3 has 17 residues. Germline assignment: CDR1 ENHRY and CDR2 SYGVKD. CDR3 sequence reads: CAISELDSTYSGNTIYF. In nucleotides, the CDR3 is TGTGCCATCAGTGAGCTTGACAGTACCTACTCTGGAAACACCATATATTTT.

This chain joins TRBV5-1 and TRBJ1-5; D is perhaps TRBD1 (5 bases). Germline V gene lookup returns CDR1 SGHRS and CDR2 YFSETQ. The CDR3 extends over 16 amino acids. V was pared by 0 bases and J by 1 base, with 11 bases between. CDR3 loop: CASSLGPGGSNQPQHF. For the CDR3, the DNA is TGCGCCAGCAGCTTGGGACCGGGGGGGAGCAATCAGCCCCAGCATTTT.

The sample holds a few counts of this clone. The rearrangement uses TRBV6-4 and TRBJ2-3; D perhaps matches TRBD2 (7 bases). V was cut by 0 bases and J by 4 bases, with 8 bases left in between. CDR1 and CDR2 from the germline V gene are MRHNA and SNTAGT. This CDR3 has 14 residues. CDR3 nucleotides: TGTGCCAGCAGTGACTCAGGGGGGGCAGATACGCAGTATTTT. Amino acid sequence: CASSDSGGADTQYF.

This sequence joins TRBV2 and TRBJ1-3; 9 nucleotides line up with TRBD1. The CDR3 runs 17 residues. The germline V gene encodes CDR1 SNHLY and CDR2 FYNNEI. The V and J ends lost 7 bases and 2 bases, in that order; junction bases with no gene match: 12. The CDR3 region has the DNA TGTGCCAGCAACCTCGATACCCGACAGGGGGCTGGAAACACCATATATTTT. It is translated as CASNLDTRQGAGNTIYF.

This chain connects TRBV5-4 to TRBJ2-3, with D uncertain. Germline V gene lookup returns CDR1 SGHNT and CDR2 YYREEE (reference sequence). There are 16 residues in the CDR3. Trimming pared 0 bases from V and 0 bases from J, leaving 11 bases between. The CDR3 loop reads CASSLDANPSTDTQYF. Here the CDR3 DNA reads TGTGCCAGCAGCTTGGACGCGAATCCCAGCACAGATACGCAGTATTTT.

Only a few counts were recorded for this clone. The chain links TRBV5-1 to TRBJ1-6, with D maybe TRBD1 (5 bases). The CDR3 loop spans 15 amino acids. The V gene's germline CDR1 is SGHRS and CDR2 YFSETQ. Trimming removed 0 bases from V and 7 bases from J, with 11 bases in between. CDR3 protein: CASSLAGQGNSPLHF. CDR3 in DNA: TGCGCCAGCAGCTTGGCCGGGCAGGGAAATTCACCCCTCCACTTT. The variable domain in full, completed from reference TRBV5-1 and TRBJ1-6, reads KAGVTQTPRYLIKTRGQQVTLSCSPISGHRSVSWYQQTPGQGLQFLFEYFSETQRNKGNFPGRFSGRQFSNSRSEMNVSTLELGDSALYLCASSLAGQGNSPLHFGNGTRLTVT.

This chain joins TRBV7-9 and TRBJ1-2; TRBD1 is a possible D gene (5 bases). The germline V gene encodes CDR1 SEHNR and CDR2 FQNEAQ (reference sequence). This CDR3 is 14 amino acids long. Trimming cost V 1 base and J 6 bases, with 12 bases left between them. The CDR3 DNA sequence: TGTGCCAGCAGCTTAGGGGCGGGGGTGGATGGCTACACCTTC. It is translated as CASSLGAGVDGYTF.

The chain is built from TRBV4-1 and TRBJ2-1; D remains ambiguous. The germline gives CDR1 MGHRA, CDR2 YSYEKL. With 0 bases removed from V and 0 bases from J, the gap between germline ends came to 6 bases. The CDR3 has 15 amino acids. CDR3 bases: TGCGCCAGCAGCCAAGACTTTAGCTCCTACAATGAGCAGTTCTTC. This sequence encodes CASSQDFSSYNEQFF.

The V and J genes are TRBV19 and TRBJ1-6; 9 bases agree with TRBD1. The germline CDR1 and CDR2 sequences are LNHDA and SQIVND (reference sequence). This CDR3 is built from 13 residues. V lost 7 bases and J lost 8; bases outside the gene matches: 3. CDR3 in amino acids: CASKRTGDSPLHF. The CDR3 DNA follows: TGTGCCAGTAAAAGGACAGGGGATTCACCCCTCCACTTT.

The count of this clone is one. The chain uses TRBV19 and TRBJ2-2; 9 bases line up with TRBD1. CDR3 length: 15 residues. V shed 5 bases, J shed 3 bases, and the junction held 4 bases outside the gene matches. Germline CDR1 is LNHDA and CDR2 is SQIVND (reference sequence). The CDR3 sequence: CASSRGQGDTGELFF. CDR3 bases: TGTGCCAGTAGTCGGGGACAGGGTGACACCGGGGAGCTGTTTTTT.

This sequence joins TRBV5-1 and TRBJ1-1, with D perhaps matching TRBD1 (6 bases). CDR1 and CDR2 from the germline V gene are SGHRS and YFSETQ. The V end was cut by 4 bases, the J end by 3 bases, with 10 bases between. The CDR3 is made up of 13 amino acids. CDR3 sequence (DNA): TGCGCCAGCAGCAAGGGGGAAGACACTGAAGCTTTCTTT. It specifies CASSKGEDTEAFF.

This clone has more than one count but fewer than ten. The J gene is TRBJ2-3, the V gene TRBV6-4; 11 bases are shared with TRBD1. CDR1 and CDR2 (germline): MRHNA, SNTAGT. Losses at the gene ends were 4 bases for V and 4 bases for J; bases not matched to a gene: 7. The CDR3 loop spans 16 amino acids. The CDR3 region has the DNA TGTGCCAGCAGTGGGCCGGGACAGGGGGGCGCAGATACGCAGTATTTT. Translation: CASSGPGQGGADTQYF.

The rearrangement links TRBV13 to TRBJ1-4, with D unclear. The CDR3 has 15 amino acids. Between the trimmed V and J ends, which lost 0 bases and 7 bases, there was a span of 12 bases. Germline V lookup: CDR1 PRHDT, CDR2 FYEKMQ (reference sequence). The CDR3 region has the DNA TGTGCCAGCAGCTTAGGGGCAGGCCCTACTGAAAAACTGTTTTTT. Residues: CASSLGAGPTEKLFF.

The chain uses TRBV5-1 and TRBJ2-7, with D uncertain. The CDR3 is 11 amino acids. The germline V and J ends were trimmed by 0 bases and 6 bases, with 4 bases remaining between them. The V gene's germline CDR1 is SGHRS and CDR2 YFSETQ. The CDR3 DNA follows: TGCGCCAGCAGCTTGGACGGCGAGCAGTACTTC. This translates into CASSLDGEQYF. The variable domain in full, with the rest retrieved from reference TRBV5-1 and TRBJ2-7, is KAGVTQTPRYLIKTRGQQVTLSCSPISGHRSVSWYQQTPGQGLQFLFEYFSETQRNKGNFPGRFSGRQFSNSRSEMNVSTLELGDSALYLCASSLDGEQYFGPGTRLTVT.

The V call is TRBV6-6, the J call TRBJ1-1, with D perhaps TRBD1 (5 bases). Germline V gene lookup returns CDR1 MNHNY and CDR2 SVGAGI (reference sequence). There are 16 residues in the CDR3. Trimming removed 0 bases from V and 5 bases from J, with 16 bases in between. The CDR3 sequence is CASSYSMVRKGTEAFF. The CDR3 coding sequence is TGTGCCAGCAGTTACTCGATGGTACGTAAGGGGACTGAAGCTTTCTTT.

This chain links TRBV13 with TRBJ2-4, with D possibly TRBD2 on 6 matching bases. Trimming left V 1 base short and J 3 bases short, with 7 bases between. Germline CDR1 PRHDT, CDR2 FYEKMQ (reference sequence). The CDR3 extends over 14 amino acids. CDR3 region: CASSLATSKNIQYF. CDR3 coding DNA: TGTGCCAGCAGCTTAGCGACTAGCAAAAACATTCAGTACTTC.

This chain joins TRBV2 and TRBJ2-7; TRBD2 aligns across 16 bases. The germline CDR1 and CDR2 sequences are SNHLY and FYNNEI. The CDR3 contains 15 residues. The V segment lost 6 bases and the J segment 10 bases; nucleotides outside the gene matches: 9. The DNA for the CDR3 is TGTGCCAGCAGGAACTCCGGGACTAGCGGGAGGGGACAGTACTTC. Amino acid sequence: CASRNSGTSGRGQYF.

This rearrangement joins TRBV6-1 to TRBJ1-3; D possibly corresponds to TRBD1 (6 bases). Germline CDR1 MNHNS, CDR2 SASEGT. The germline V and J ends were trimmed by 3 bases and 7 bases, with 10 bases remaining between them. The CDR3 sequence is 13 residues long. The CDR3 DNA is TGTGCCAGCAGTGATGGGGGCCGGAACACCATATATTTT. Protein sequence: CASSDGGRNTIYF.

Only a few counts were recorded for this clone. The chain uses TRBV28 and TRBJ2-7; TRBD2 might be the D (5 bases). The CDR3 is made up of 13 amino acids. Trimming shortened V by 2 bases and J by 7 bases, and 12 bases separated the two germline ends. The germline CDR1 and CDR2 sequences are MDHEN and SYDVKM. The CDR3 protein is CASSLRLASEQYF. DNA for the CDR3: TGTGCCAGCAGTTTAAGGCTAGCCTCTGAGCAGTACTTC. Filled out from reference TRBV28 and TRBJ2-7, the complete variable domain reads DVKVTQSSRYLVKRTGEKVFLECVQDMDHENMFWYRQDPGLGLRLIYFSYDVKMKEKGDIPEGYSVSREKKERFSLILESASTNQTSMYLCASSLRLASEQYFGPGTRLTVT.